Sequencing of this TCR beta chain was carried out in a study of blood T cells in healthy people across ages. Combining a sample-barcoded 5' primer with a J-beta primer mix, a second PCR ran for roughly 7 to 12 cycles. Each cDNA molecule carried a tag from a template-switch adaptor that contained 12 random nucleotides. TCRdb redid the calling of the 5' RACE reads with MiXCR, one entry per CDR3 protein. The sample shows 700,000 to 900,000 distinct CDR3 sequences, roughly 25% of them seen only once. The CDR3 is 15 amino acids. CDR1 is SGHRS, CDR2 YFSETQ, per germline. Many counts were recorded for this clonotype. The germline gene is not matched at one end of the junction; a read error may be the cause. These data also featured in a second study, about T cells of mothers and their children. That report notes: All extracted RNA went into cDNA synthesis, around 1.4 ug per 15 ul. Using the M1S primer, the second PCR added sample barcodes along with 2-4 random nucleotides. Related pairs of mothers and children showed slightly higher, non-significant overlap versus unrelated pairs.

V and J are TRBV5-1 and TRBJ2-5; D is possibly TRBD1 or TRBD2 (5 bases each). This clonotype was sampled from a boy younger than 18 in good health. The material sequenced was blood. CDR3 loop: CASSLAGQGQETQYF. CDR3 DNA sequence: TGTGCTAGCAGCTTAGCAGGGCAAGGCCAAGAGACCCAGTACTTC.